The entry that follows covers one T cell receptor beta chain sequence. The sample is drawn from a study of T cell changes during pregnancy in multiple sclerosis. Sequencing was performed with immunoSEQ multiplex PCR; in TCRdb, only in-frame clones are kept and a portion is missing. This sample has about 76,000 clones; 93% occur once, and the top ten carry more than 2.5%. Germline CDR1 is MNHEY and CDR2 is SVGAGI. The V segment lost 6 bases and the J segment 7 bases; nucleotides outside the gene matches: 10. CDR3 length equals 15 residues. The sequences come from peripheral blood, collected in the second trimester of pregnancy. V usage is TRBV6-5 and J usage is TRBJ1-5; 9 bases are a match to TRBD1. The origin of this receptor is a female donor with multiple sclerosis, enrolled in a pregnancy study. CDR3 DNA: TGTGCCAGCAGGCCCGGGACAGGGACTTGGCAGCCCCAGCATTTT. Translating it yields CASRPGTGTWQPQHF.